This paragraph covers one T cell receptor beta chain sequence. No cognate antigen has been identified for it. No clone much larger than this one lies a single base away; base qualities are absent. Collaborating institutions collected whole blood in K2EDTA tubes following their own protocols. For TCRbeta analysis, collaborators shipped samples in one of three forms: frozen whole blood, isolated PBMCs, or DNA extracted from either of those sample types. The data were obtained in a study of blood T cell repertoires in COVID-19 (dated by TCRdb to 2018 to 2021). Study-wide context: Collaborator samples came from the United States, Italy and Spain and covered acute and convalescent phases of COVID-19. The material from the prospective study consisted of cDNA or gDNA derived from T cells, B-cell-depleted T cells, or PBMCs. Samples came from the ongoing ImmuneRACE study (first 160 participants) plus 1,254 subjects from 6 global collaborators. Subjects who had been exposed to COVID-19, were actively infected with it, or had recovered from it provided the deeply sampled blood TCRbeta repertoires that made up the dataset. The sample metadata nearly always contained a de-identified subject ID, COVID-19 status, age in years and sex. Where available, HLA class I and class II types were taken from metadata supplied by the sample provider and were not determined by assay-based typing. A freely available public database, intended as a resource for researchers studying the immune response to SARS-CoV-2, is where the repertoires were released.

Overall study results and their limits: Clinical and demographic metadata were provided uncurated, with the amount varying by source and participant.

TCRbeta CDR3 regions were amplified from genomic DNA using the immunoSEQ Assay, a bias-controlled multiplex PCR. Turning to the authors' computational methods: Within the assay, amplification of reference gene primers was used to estimate how many nucleated cells each sample contained. To quantify the absolute abundance of each unique TCRbeta CDR3 rearrangement, sequence reads were collapsed and filtered. For each sample, productive Simpson clonality was calculated as the square root of Simpson's diversity index over productive rearrangements. What TCRdb holds here is the immuneACCESS table cut down to in-frame rearrangements. Part of the clones is not present; checked against another copy, under half of the missing clones reflect an unresolved V gene, and the others are unexplained. Clone size and the V and J calls come from that table; the DNA yielded D and trimming. For this sample the table gives 170,000 or so clones, of which 90% were detected only once. Together, the top ten hold approximately 0.5% of the sample.

Sequencing used peripheral blood. This TCR derives from a man in his forties or fifties with acute or convalescent COVID-19.

The DNA is as follows: TGTGCCAGCAGCTTGCCTTCGACAGATTTTTCGCCCTACAATGAGCAGTTCTTC. This encodes CASSLPSTDFSPYNEQFF. The chain is made from TRBV7-8 and TRBJ2-1; a tentative D match to TRBD1 spans 5 bases. Cut back by 3 bases and 2 bases, the V and J ends lie 20 bases apart. From the germline V gene, CDR1 is SGHVS and CDR2 is FQNEAQ. The CDR3 runs 18 amino acids, cysteine and phenylalanine included. The CDR3 DNA has 54 bases and is translated from base 1.